One and the same sample provided the 12 T cell receptor beta chains below, sequenced in a study of T cell repertoires in cytomegalovirus infection. TCRdb passed the reads through MiXCR, listing each CDR3 protein once. The data show roughly 500,000 distinct CDR3 sequences, 30% to 40% seen once. Their specific antigens are unknown. Sequencing used cultured PBMCs, obtained from culture after CMV antigen stimulation. The origin of the receptors is a human donor in good health (CMV status not recorded). Some clones in this sample may be carry-over from other donors' samples.

The chain carries TRBV5-1 and TRBJ1-1; a weak D match, TRBD1 (5 bases). Germline V gene data show CDR1 as SGHRS and CDR2 as YFSETQ. Trimming pared 4 bases from V and 1 base from J, leaving 11 bases between. The CDR3 loop spans 14 amino acids. The CDR3 spells CASSSGHQNTEAFF. The DNA of the CDR3 is TGCGCCAGCAGCAGTGGACACCAGAACACTGAAGCTTTCTTT.

This clonotype was observed a single time. The chain's CDR3 is CASSLGGDLRNSPLHF. The CDR3 DNA reads TGTGCCAGCAGCTTGGGCGGGGACCTAAGAAATTCACCCCTCCACTTT. The chain links TRBV5-4 to TRBJ1-6; D perhaps matches TRBD1 (5 bases). The CDR3 is made up of 16 amino acids. Germline V gene lookup returns CDR1 SGHNT and CDR2 YYREEE (reference sequence). Between the trimmed V and J ends, which lost 0 bases and 7 bases, there was a span of 14 bases.

The chain is built from TRBV7-2 and TRBJ2-3; D is unclear. The CDR3 totals 16 residues. Germline V gene sequence: CDR1 SGHTA, CDR2 FQGNSA. V was shortened by 5 bases and J by 1 base, with 16 bases between the two germline ends. The DNA for the CDR3 is TGTGCCAGCAGCCTACTCGGCGTGGCGGGCACAGATACGCAGTATTTT. Its translation is CASSLLGVAGTDTQYF.

The chain uses TRBV10-3 and TRBJ2-3; TRBD1 agrees at 7 bases. CDR1 is ENHRY and CDR2 is SYGVKD in the germline V gene. The ends lost 6 bases at V and 2 bases at J; junction bases unmatched: 5. The CDR3 is made up of 14 amino acids. The CDR3 bases are TGTGCCATCAGAACAGGGGCCCTCACAGATACGCAGTATTTT. Amino acids: CAIRTGALTDTQYF.

This chain uses TRBV12-3 or TRBV12-4 with TRBJ2-1; 12 bases agree with TRBD2. CDR3 length equals 17 residues. The V segment lost 4 bases and the J segment 6 bases; nucleotides outside the gene matches: 10. DNA for the CDR3: TGTGCCAGCAGTTATTTTCTAGCGGGAGGGCATGGCAATGAGCAGTTCTTC. Its translation: CASSYFLAGGHGNEQFF.

The gene calls are TRBV7-9 and TRBJ1-1; perhaps TRBD1 as D (5 bases). The germline V gene has CDR1 SEHNR and CDR2 FQNEAQ (reference sequence). The germline V and J ends were trimmed by 4 bases and 7 bases, with 16 bases remaining between them. This CDR3 has 14 amino acids. The CDR3 nucleotides are TGTGCCAGCAGCTCCTGGGGGGAGGCCGATGAAGCTTTCTTT. Encoded protein: CASSSWGEADEAFF.

A few counts support this clonotype. This chain joins TRBV11-2 and TRBJ2-3; TRBD2 agrees at 12 bases. This CDR3 is built from 14 residues. Trimming removed 6 bases from V and 6 bases from J; junction bases left unmatched: 4. The germline gives CDR1 SGHAT, CDR2 FQNNGV. CDR3 sequence (DNA): TGTGCCAGCAGGGAGACTAGCGGGAGTGATACGCAGTATTTT. Its protein product is CASRETSGSDTQYF.

The rearrangement joins TRBV6-5 to TRBJ2-6, with TRBD1 identical over 8 bases. Trimming took 8 bases from V and 0 from J; bases not matched to a gene: 6. CDR1 is MNHEY and CDR2 is SVGAGI in the germline V gene. The CDR3 is 16 amino acids. The CDR3 spells CASEAGGVSGANVLTF. For the CDR3, the DNA is TGTGCCAGCGAGGCAGGGGGCGTCTCTGGGGCCAACGTCCTGACTTTC.

This clonotype was counted only a few times. This chain links TRBV5-6 with TRBJ2-6; D possibly corresponds to TRBD2 (6 bases). Germline V CDR1 and CDR2: SGHDT, YYEEEE. With 4 bases removed from V and 1 base from J, the gap between germline ends came to 15 bases. This CDR3 region has 17 residues. Written as DNA, the CDR3 is TGTGCCAGCAGCGGCCCGGGACTGCAATCTGGGGCCAACGTCCTGACTTTC. This sequence encodes CASSGPGLQSGANVLTF.

J is TRBJ2-4 and V is TRBV19; TRBD1 aligns across 9 bases. CDR1 is LNHDA and CDR2 is SQIVND in the germline V gene (reference sequence). The CDR3 totals 18 residues. The J segment lost 1 base and the V segment lost 4 bases, leaving 11 bases of the junction unmatched. The CDR3 DNA reads as TGTGCCAGTAGTAAGGACAGGGGCTCCCTAGGGGCCAAAAACATTCAGTACTTC. This gives the protein CASSKDRGSLGAKNIQYF.

The CDR3 protein is CASSRGAGDEGNQPQHF. CDR3 DNA sequence: TGTGCCAGCAGCCGAGGCGCAGGGGATGAGGGCAATCAGCCCCAGCATTTT. This chain connects TRBV7-9 to TRBJ1-5, with TRBD1 as a possible D gene (6 bases). Trimming pared 5 bases from V and 2 bases from J, leaving 19 bases between. The CDR3 runs 17 residues. In germline, CDR1 is SEHNR, CDR2 FQNEAQ (reference sequence).

This clonotype has just one count. In nucleotides, the CDR3 is TGTGCCAGCAGCCACCGTGGGCGGCCTTCGGTAGATACGCAGTATTTT. This encodes CASSHRGRPSVDTQYF. The chain recombines TRBV7-3 with TRBJ2-3; D unresolved. The V and J ends lost 5 bases and 5 bases respectively, with 20 bases between them. Per germline, CDR1 SGHTA and CDR2 FQGTGA. The CDR3 has 16 residues. Filled out from reference TRBV7-3 and TRBJ2-3, the complete variable domain reads GAGVSQTPSNKVTEKGKYVELRCDPISGHTALYWYRQSLGQGPEFLIYFQGTGAADDSGLPNDRFFAVRPEGSVSTLKIQRTERGDSAVYLCASSHRGRPSVDTQYFGPGTRLTVL.